This TCR beta chain comes out of a study of T-cell memory formation after mild COVID-19. Overall study findings and caveats: Among clones contracting day 15 to 85, CD4/CD8 was balanced, whereas later expanders leaned CD4+.

In this sample, this clonotype turned up a few times. What it binds is not known. V shed 2 bases and J shed 1 base, with 6 bases lying between them. This CDR3 is 14 amino acids long. Using constant-segment primers, 5'RACE produced TCR alpha and TCR beta cDNA libraries carrying sample barcodes and UMIs. TCRdb re-derived calls from the 5' RACE reads in MiXCR, one entry per CDR3 protein. Of fewer than 250,000 distinct CDR3 sequences in the sample, around 25% are singletons; the top ten hold 10% to 12%. What was sequenced was PBMCs or a T cell subset sorted from them (not recorded which). The TCR sequence derives from an adult woman who had mild COVID-19 (a few samples of this study predate the infection). Cell type and time point are not known. This sequence joins TRBV12-3 or TRBV12-4 and TRBJ1-5; D is ambiguous. The CDR3 DNA reads as TGTGCCAGCAGTTTACGCAGGAGCAATCAGCCCCAGCATTTT. It is translated as CASSLRRSNQPQHF.